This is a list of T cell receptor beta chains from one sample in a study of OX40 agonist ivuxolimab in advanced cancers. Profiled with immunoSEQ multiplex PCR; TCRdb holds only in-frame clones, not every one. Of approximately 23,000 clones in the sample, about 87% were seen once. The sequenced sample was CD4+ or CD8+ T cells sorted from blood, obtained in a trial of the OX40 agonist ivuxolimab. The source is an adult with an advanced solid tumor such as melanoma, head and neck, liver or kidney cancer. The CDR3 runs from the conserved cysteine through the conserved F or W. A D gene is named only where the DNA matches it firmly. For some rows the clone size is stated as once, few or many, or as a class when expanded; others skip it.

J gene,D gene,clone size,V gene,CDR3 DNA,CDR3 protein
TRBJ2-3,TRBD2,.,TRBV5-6,TGTGCCAGCAGCTTTGAGAGCGGGAGTTTGGATACGCAGTATTTT,CASSFESGSLDTQYF
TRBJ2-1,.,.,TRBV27,TGTGCCAGCAAAGTTGACAGTTTATCCTACAATGAGCAGTTCTTC,CASKVDSLSYNEQFF
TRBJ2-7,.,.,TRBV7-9,TGTGCCAGCAGCTCCGAGGGCAGGGGCGAGCAGTACTTC,CASSSEGRGEQYF
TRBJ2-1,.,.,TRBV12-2,TGTGCAAGTCGCTCTCCTTATAAGGGAGGGCGAACAAATGAGCAGTTCTTC,CASRSPYKGGRTNEQFF
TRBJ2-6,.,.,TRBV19,TGTGCCAGTAGTATCGGAGGTGTTTCTGGGGCCAACGTCCTGACTTTC,CASSIGGVSGANVLTF
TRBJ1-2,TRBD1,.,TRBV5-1,TGCGCCAGCAGCTTGGATGGGACAGCTGATGGCTACACCTTC,CASSLDGTADGYTF
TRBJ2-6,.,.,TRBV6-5,TGTGCCAGCAGTTACCGCGAGGGTGCTGGGGCCAACGTCCTGACTTTC,CASSYREGAGANVLTF
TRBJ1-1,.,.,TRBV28,TGTGCCAGCAGGGGGGGCACTGAAGCTTTCTTT,CASRGGTEAFF
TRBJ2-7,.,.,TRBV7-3,TGTGCCAGCAGCTTAAATCAGCGGAGCGAGCAGTACTTC,CASSLNQRSEQYF
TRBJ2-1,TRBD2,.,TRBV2,TGTGCCAGCAGCGGGGAACTAGCGGGGAGGAATGAGCAGTTCTTC,CASSGELAGRNEQFF
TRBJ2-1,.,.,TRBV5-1,TGCGCCAGCAGCTCGGGATGGGGGGCCTACAATGAGCAGTTCTTC,CASSSGWGAYNEQFF
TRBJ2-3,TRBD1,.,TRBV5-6,TGTGCCTCCTCCCCCCAGGGGGCAGATACGCAGTATTTT,CASSPQGADTQYF
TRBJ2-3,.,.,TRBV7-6,TGTGCCAGCAGCCCCGGGGCGGGACGCACAGATACGCAGTATTTT,CASSPGAGRTDTQYF
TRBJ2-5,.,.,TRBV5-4,TGTGCCAGCACCCCAATGGGAACAGGGAAAGAGACCCAGTACTTC,CASTPMGTGKETQYF
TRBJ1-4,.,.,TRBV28,TGTGCCAGCAGTTTATTAGCTAAGGGTTTGATAGCTAATGAAAAACTGTTTTTT,CASSLLAKGLIANEKLFF
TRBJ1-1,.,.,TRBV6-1,TGTGCCAGCAGTGTAGAGGGCTCCACTGAAGCTTTCTTT,CASSVEGSTEAFF
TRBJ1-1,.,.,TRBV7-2,TGTGCCAGCAGCCCCCGGGGGGGGAGGAACACTGAAGCTTTCTTT,CASSPRGGRNTEAFF
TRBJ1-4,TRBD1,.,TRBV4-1,TGCGCCAGCAGCCAAGCCGGGACAGGGGTAGAAAAACTGTTTTTT,CASSQAGTGVEKLFF
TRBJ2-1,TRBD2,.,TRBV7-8,TGTGCCAGCAGCTTAAGTGGCGGGAGAAACAATGAGCAGTTCTTC,CASSLSGGRNNEQFF
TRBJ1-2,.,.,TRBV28,TGTGCCAGCAGTTTAAACTATGGCTACACCTTC,CASSLNYGYTF
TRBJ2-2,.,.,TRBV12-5,TGTGCTAGTGGTAAAACGCGCGGGGAGCTGTTTTTT,CASGKTRGELFF
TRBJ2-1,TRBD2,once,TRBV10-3,TGTGCCATCAGTGATAACCCCACGACTAGCGGGAATCGTAATGAGCAGTTCTTC,CAISDNPTTSGNRNEQFF
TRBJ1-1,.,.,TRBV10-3,TGTGCCATCTCCACACTCAACACTGAAGCTTTCTTT,CAISTLNTEAFF
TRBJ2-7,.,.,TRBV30,TGTGCCGGCCTCGGACAGACCTCCTACGAGCAGTACTTC,CAGLGQTSYEQYF
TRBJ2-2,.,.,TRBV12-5,TGTGCTAGTGGTTTTGACACCGGGGAGCTGTTTTTT,CASGFDTGELFF
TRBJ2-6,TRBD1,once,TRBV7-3,TGTGCCAGCAGCCCCGACAGGGGGCGAGGTGGGGCCAACGTCCTGACTTTC,CASSPDRGRGGANVLTF
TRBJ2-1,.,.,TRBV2,TGTGCCAGCAGATTCTTAGTAAATGAGCAGTTCTTC,CASRFLVNEQFF
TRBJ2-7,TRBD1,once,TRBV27,TGTGCCAGCAGTTTCAGGGGACAGGGACCCTACGAGCAGTACTTC,CASSFRGQGPYEQYF
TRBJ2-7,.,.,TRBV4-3,TGCGCCAGCAGCCAAGATCCCCCCACTGGCCGGAACGAGCAGTACTTC,CASSQDPPTGRNEQYF
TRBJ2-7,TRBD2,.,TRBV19,TGTGCCAGTAGTATCAGCGGGAGGTTGGGCGAGCAGTACTTC,CASSISGRLGEQYF
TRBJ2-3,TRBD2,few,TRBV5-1,TGCGCCAGCAGCTTGGCAGCGGGAGCAACAGATACGCAGTATTTT,CASSLAAGATDTQYF
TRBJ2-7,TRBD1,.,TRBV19,TGTGCCAGTAGTCTGACTTGGGACAGGACCTACGAGCAGTACTTC,CASSLTWDRTYEQYF
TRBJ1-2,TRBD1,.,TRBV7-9,TGTGCCAGCAGCTATGACAGGGGGCACTATGGCTACACCTTC,CASSYDRGHYGYTF
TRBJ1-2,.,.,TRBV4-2,TGTGCCAGCAGCCAGTCAGGGTTTTCCTATGGCTACACCTTC,CASSQSGFSYGYTF
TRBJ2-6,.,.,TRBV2,TGTGCCAGCAGTGAATGGGGGGTCTCTGGGGCCAACGTCCTGACTTTC,CASSEWGVSGANVLTF
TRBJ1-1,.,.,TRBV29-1,TGCAGCGTTGCTTCGGGCGGGAACACTGAAGCTTTCTTT,CSVASGGNTEAFF
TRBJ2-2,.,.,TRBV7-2,TGTGCCAGCAGCTTATATGGTAGCGAAGGCGGGGAGCTGTTTTTT,CASSLYGSEGGELFF
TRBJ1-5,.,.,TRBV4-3,TGCGCCAGCAGCCAGAGGGAAGGCACGCCCCAGCATTTT,CASSQREGTPQHF
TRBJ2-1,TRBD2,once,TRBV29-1,TGCAGCGTAAAGGGACTAGGGGCTGGTGCGGAGCAGTTCTTC,CSVKGLGAGAEQFF
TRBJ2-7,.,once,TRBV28,TGTGCCAGCAGTTTATACCGTGGGCGAGGTACCGAGCAGTACTTC,CASSLYRGRGTEQYF
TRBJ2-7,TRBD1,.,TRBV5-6,TGTGCCAGCAGCTTGGTACCAGACAGGGCCCGAGGGCAGTACTTC,CASSLVPDRARGQYF
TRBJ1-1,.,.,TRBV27,TGTGCCAGCAGTTTGCACAGACCGAACACTGAAGCTTTCTTT,CASSLHRPNTEAFF
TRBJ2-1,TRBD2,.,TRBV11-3,TGTGCCAGCAGCCCAAGTCCTAGCGGGAGCTATGAGCAGTTCTTC,CASSPSPSGSYEQFF
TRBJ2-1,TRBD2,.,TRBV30,TGTGCCTGGGGTCTCGGGACTAGCGGGGCCTTCTACAATGAGCAGTTCTTC,CAWGLGTSGAFYNEQFF
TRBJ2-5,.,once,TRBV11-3,TGTGCCAGCAGCCCGCCCAGCGGTTGGGGGGAGACCCAGTACTTC,CASSPPSGWGETQYF
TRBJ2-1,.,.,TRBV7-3,TGTGCCAGCAGCTCTTCTCCCATTGAGCAGTTCTTC,CASSSSPIEQFF
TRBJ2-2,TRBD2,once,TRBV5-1,TGCGCCAGCAGCTCGCCCCTAGCGGGAGGGATGATAGGGGAGCTGTTTTTT,CASSSPLAGGMIGELFF
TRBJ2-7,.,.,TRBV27,TGTGCCAGGTGCCCCTCCTACGAGCAGTACTTC,CARCPSYEQYF
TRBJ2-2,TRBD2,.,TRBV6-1,TGTGCCAGCAGTGAGGAGCGGGAGGGCCCGACCGGGGAGCTGTTTTTT,CASSEEREGPTGELFF
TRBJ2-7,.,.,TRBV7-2,TGTGCCAGCAGCCCGACCGGATACGAGCAGTACTTC,CASSPTGYEQYF
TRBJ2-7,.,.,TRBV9,TGTGCCAGCACGGGGGTGTCCGGGTCCGAGCAGTACTTC,CASTGVSGSEQYF
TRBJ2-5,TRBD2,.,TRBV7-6,TGTGCCAGCAGTCTTAGCGGGACTGGGGGAGAGACCCAGTACTTC,CASSLSGTGGETQYF
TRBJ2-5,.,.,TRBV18,TGTGCCAGCTCACCTAGAACGGACAGAGAAGAGACCCAGTACTTC,CASSPRTDREETQYF
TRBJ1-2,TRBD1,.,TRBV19,TGTGCCAGTATTCAGGCAGGGGGGAGCTATGGCTACACCTTC,CASIQAGGSYGYTF